Below are 25 T cell receptor beta chains sequenced from a single sample in a study of human T cells and chemical hapten exposure. Time point described: patch test 2, 6 weeks after DPC sensitization. Treatment in this sample: therapeutic diphenylcyclopropenone sensitization with weekly scalp DPC. TCRdb reprocessed the RACE reads via MiXCR and lists one record per CDR3 protein. The sample consists of about 400,000 distinct CDR3 sequences, about 6.3% of them appearing once. This sample comprised whole blood, obtained in connection with sensitization to the hapten diphenylcyclopropenone (DPC). The source of these receptors is a woman aged 18-29 years with alopecia areata. Some clones in this sample may be carry-over from other donors' samples.

This clonotype was observed a few times. The chain joins TRBV9 to TRBJ1-6; 7 nucleotides match TRBD1. V gave up 0 bases and J gave up 7 bases; unmatched junction bases: 4. The CDR3 has 15 amino acids. Looked up from germline, CDR1 is SGDLS and CDR2 is YYNGEE. This CDR3 reads CASSVEDRANSPLHF. CDR3 nucleotide sequence: TGTGCCAGCAGCGTAGAAGACAGGGCCAATTCACCCCTCCACTTT. Drawing the rest from reference TRBV9 and TRBJ1-6, the complete variable domain is DSGVTQTPKHLITATGQRVTLRCSPRSGDLSVYWYQQSLDQGLQFLIQYYNGEERAKGNILERFSAQQFPDLHSELNLSSLELGDSALYFCASSVEDRANSPLHFGNGTRLTVT.

This clonotype was counted between two and nine times. The chain joins TRBV20-1 to TRBJ2-3, with D unclear. Germline CDR1 and CDR2: DFQATT and SNEGSKA (reference sequence). The CDR3 extends over 13 amino acids. Trimming took off 1 base at V and 2 bases at J, with 7 bases between the two ends. CDR3 sequence: CSARGVYTDTQYF. The CDR3 DNA is TGCAGTGCTAGAGGGGTTTACACAGATACGCAGTATTTT.

This clonotype came up many times. The chain combines TRBV23-1 with TRBJ1-3; the D is unclear. TRBV23-1 qualifies as an ORF whose function is uncertain. Between the trimmed V and J ends, which lost 4 bases and 2 bases, there was a span of 21 bases. This CDR3 has 18 residues. The CDR3 DNA is TGCGCCAGCAGTCTCTTAAAAAGCTACAGTTCTACTGGAAACACCATATATTTT. Translation gives CASSLLKSYSSTGNTIYF.

This clonotype was recorded at least ten times. This rearrangement joins TRBV24-1 to TRBJ1-2; D call uncertain. CDR1 and CDR2 (germline): KGHDR, SFDVKD. Trimming stripped 9 bases from V and 5 bases from J, with 9 bases between. There are 11 residues in the CDR3. CDR3 coding DNA: TGTGCCACCGAAAATGGGTATGGCTACACCTTC. Translating gives CATENGYGYTF.

Ten or more counts support this clonotype. V is TRBV7-2 and J is TRBJ1-4, with D unclear. Per the germline V gene, CDR1 is SGHTA and CDR2 is FQGNSA. Trimming took off 5 bases at V and 4 bases at J, with 5 bases between the two ends. CDR3 length: 12 amino acids. The CDR3, as DNA: TGTGCCAGCAGCCGTTTTAATGAAAAACTGTTTTTT. Translating gives CASSRFNEKLFF.

This clonotype was observed at least ten times. V is TRBV6-6 and J is TRBJ1-4; 7 bases are a match to TRBD1. In germline, CDR1 is MNHNY, CDR2 SVGAGI (reference sequence). V gave up 8 bases and J gave up 1 base; unmatched junction bases: 10. This CDR3 contains 16 residues. Written as DNA, the CDR3 is TGTGCCAGCGCTACAGGGGTGGGGGTAACTAATGAAAAACTGTTTTTT. This sequence encodes CASATGVGVTNEKLFF.

The V call is TRBV6-6, the J call TRBJ1-1, with unresolved D. The V end was cut by 4 bases, the J end by 5 bases, with 14 bases between. This CDR3 has 14 residues. CDR1 MNHNY and CDR2 SVGAGI come from the germline V gene (reference sequence). In DNA, the CDR3 is TGTGCCAGCAGTTCCGGAAGGGTACAGACTGAAGCTTTCTTT. This translates into CASSSGRVQTEAFF.

There are many counts of this clonotype. The rearrangement uses TRBV7-8 and TRBJ1-3, with TRBD1 matching 10 bases. This CDR3 spans 17 amino acids. CDR1 and CDR2 (germline): SGHVS, FQNEAQ. J was trimmed by 1 base and V by 2 bases; bases with no gene match: 5. CDR3 sequence reads: CASSLSGTGVSGNTIYF. Written as DNA, the CDR3 is TGTGCCAGCAGCTTATCCGGGACAGGGGTTTCTGGAAACACCATATATTTT.

This clonotype has a count of ten or more. This chain uses TRBV19 with TRBJ1-1, with D possibly TRBD1 on 6 matching bases. CDR3 size: 14 residues. CDR1 is LNHDA, CDR2 SQIVND, per germline (reference sequence). V was cut by 6 bases and J by 3 bases, with 14 bases left in between. CDR3 nucleotide sequence: TGTGCCAGTAGCCCTGGGGGCTCGTACACTGAAGCTTTCTTT. This translates into CASSPGGSYTEAFF.

This clonotype has just a few counts. The chain uses TRBV3-1 and TRBJ2-1, with D tentatively TRBD2 (5 bases). Germline V gives CDR1 LGHDT, CDR2 YNNKEL (reference sequence). Trimming took 1 base from V and 2 from J, leaving 9 bases between them. This CDR3 has 15 residues. As DNA, the CDR3 is TGTGCCAGCAGCCAAGCGGGGAGCGCCTACAATGAGCAGTTCTTC. Translated: CASSQAGSAYNEQFF.

The V call is TRBV4-3, the J call TRBJ2-5, with D perhaps matching TRBD1 (5 bases). CDR3 size: 15 residues. V was pared by 1 base and J by 4 bases, with 13 bases between. Germline values: CDR1 LGHNA, CDR2 YSLEER. The CDR3 DNA follows: TGCGCCAGCAGCCAAGGGGGCGGCCGAAGAGAGACCCAGTACTTC. This sequence encodes CASSQGGGRRETQYF.

This chain uses TRBV27 with TRBJ1-6; D not resolved. The CDR3 covers 12 residues. Looked up from germline, CDR1 is MNHEY and CDR2 is SMNVEV (reference sequence). The V end lost 2 bases, the J end lost 14 bases, and 10 bases lay between the germline ends. The CDR3 DNA reads as TGTGCCAGCAGTTTAATCCGGGAGGCCCTCCACTTT. This translates into CASSLIREALHF.

This clonotype was detected ten times or more. V and J are TRBV12-3 or TRBV12-4 and TRBJ2-3; TRBD2 aligns across 8 bases. V lost 0 bases and J lost 4; bases outside the gene matches: 12. This CDR3 has 18 amino acids. The CDR3 DNA is TGTGCCAGCAGTTTAGCGGGATGGGCTAGCGGGTCGGCAGATACGCAGTATTTT. This codes for CASSLAGWASGSADTQYF.

This clonotype has just a few counts. The rearrangement uses TRBV20-1 and TRBJ1-1; D unresolved. The CDR3 is made up of 13 amino acids. Per germline, CDR1 DFQATT and CDR2 SNEGSKA (reference sequence). Trimming shortened V by 1 base and J by 1 base, and 7 bases separated the two germline ends. CDR3 sequence reads: CSARVDTNTEAFF. Here the CDR3 DNA reads TGCAGTGCTAGAGTAGACACGAACACTGAAGCTTTCTTT.

This clonotype was recorded many times. The gene calls are TRBV20-1 and TRBJ2-1; 15 nucleotides line up with TRBD2. The CDR3 runs to 13 residues. Trimming cost V 5 bases and J 15 bases; bases outside gene matches: 8. In germline, CDR1 is DFQATT, CDR2 SNEGSKA (reference sequence). CDR3 nucleotides: TGCAGTGCTGTTACCGGACTAGCGGGGGGGCGGTTCTTC. It is translated as CSAVTGLAGGRFF.

This clonotype was found once. The rearrangement links TRBV21-1 to TRBJ2-1; the tabulated D call, TRBD2, remains unverified against the DNA. TRBV21-1 is recorded as a pseudogene. The CDR3 runs 18 residues. Here the CDR3 reads CASSKQGSTARDYNEQFF. The CDR3 nucleotides are TGTGCCAGCAGCAAACAGGGATCTACAGCGCGGGACTACAATGAGCAGTTCTTC.

A few counts support this clonotype. V usage is TRBV7-2 and J usage is TRBJ2-5; D uncertain. The V end lost 3 bases, the J end lost 3 bases, and 8 bases lay between the germline ends. The germline CDR1 and CDR2 sequences are SGHTA and FQGNSA. The CDR3 loop spans 13 amino acids. CDR3 DNA: TGTGCCAGCAGCTTGTCACTTAAAGAGACCCAGTACTTC. Protein: CASSLSLKETQYF.

This clonotype was observed a few times. V gene TRBV28 combines with J gene TRBJ1-4; 8 nucleotides match TRBD1. V gave up 6 bases and J gave up 3 bases; unmatched junction bases: 6. Germline CDR1 is MDHEN and CDR2 is SYDVKM. The CDR3 extends over 15 amino acids. The CDR3: CASSGRTGSNEKLFF. CDR3 coding DNA: TGTGCCAGCAGCGGGAGGACAGGGTCTAATGAAAAACTGTTTTTT.

This chain's CDR3 is CSARTDLGEQYF. The CDR3 DNA reads as TGCAGTGCTAGGACCGATCTTGGTGAGCAGTACTTC. This sequence joins TRBV20-1 and TRBJ2-7; D is unresolved. The CDR3 covers 12 residues. Deletions cut 3 bases from V and 7 bases from J, with 13 bases between. Looked up from germline, CDR1 is DFQATT and CDR2 is SNEGSKA (reference sequence).

This clonotype was found many times. V usage is TRBV12-3 or TRBV12-4 and J usage is TRBJ1-4; D is undetermined. The CDR3 covers 14 residues. Deletions cut 6 bases from V and 0 bases from J, with 8 bases between. CDR3: CASSADATNEKLFF. The CDR3 DNA follows: TGTGCCAGCAGCGCAGATGCAACTAATGAAAAACTGTTTTTT.

The rearrangement links TRBV10-3 to TRBJ1-5; D is unresolved. CDR1 ENHRY and CDR2 SYGVKD come from the germline V gene. The CDR3 sequence is 13 residues long. V was shortened by 6 bases and J by 1 base, with 7 bases between the two germline ends. The CDR3 DNA reads TGTGCCATCAGCCCGGACAGCAATCAGCCCCAGCATTTT. It translates to CAISPDSNQPQHF.

The chain is built from TRBV7-2 and TRBJ1-1; possibly TRBD1 for D (6 bases). The CDR3 runs to 14 residues. Germline CDR1 and CDR2: SGHTA and FQGNSA. Trimming left V 4 bases short and J 6 bases short, with 15 bases between. The DNA for the CDR3 is TGTGCCAGCAGCTCAAGAAGGGGGGAGGCTGAAGCTTTCTTT. Its translation is CASSSRRGEAEAFF.

This clonotype was seen ten or more times. V usage is TRBV11-2 and J usage is TRBJ2-3; D remains unclear. CDR1 and CDR2 from the germline V gene are SGHAT and FQNNGV. V was shortened by 5 bases and J by 1 base, with 10 bases between the two germline ends. The CDR3 totals 14 residues. CDR3 in amino acids: CASSPSWGTDTQYF. DNA of the CDR3: TGTGCCAGCAGCCCCTCCTGGGGCACAGATACGCAGTATTTT. The variable domain in full, completed from reference TRBV11-2 and TRBJ2-3, reads EAGVAQSPRYKIIEKRQSVAFWCNPISGHATLYWYQQILGQGPKLLIQFQNNGVVDDSQLPKDRFSAERLKGVDSTLKIQPAKLEDSAVYLCASSPSWGTDTQYFGPGTRLTVL.

This clonotype was seen a handful of times. As DNA, the CDR3 is TGCGCCAGCAGCCAAGAAGCCCCCTCACCCCTCCACTTT. Its translation is CASSQEAPSPLHF. J is TRBJ1-6 and V is TRBV4-1; no definite D call. V lost 0 bases and J lost 10, with 7 bases in between. Germline values: CDR1 MGHRA, CDR2 YSYEKL. The CDR3 spans 13 residues.

At least ten counts were recorded for this clonotype. V and J are TRBV20-1 and TRBJ2-1; D is perhaps TRBD1 (6 bases). CDR1 and CDR2 (germline): DFQATT, SNEGSKA (reference sequence). V lost 5 bases and J lost 7, with 15 bases in between. The CDR3 covers 13 residues. This CDR3 is CSAYRDEGNEQFF. The CDR3 DNA is TGCAGTGCTTACAGGGATGAAGGGAATGAGCAGTTCTTC.